These 16 T cell receptor beta chains were sequenced from one sample in a study of T cells in women clearing cervical HPV infection. The table came from immunoSEQ multiplex PCR; TCRdb's copy has only in-frame clones and leaves some out. This table lists approximately 35,000 clones. The material sequenced was blood buffy coat. These receptors were collected from a woman between 18 and 70 years old with a cervical HPV16 infection that either progressed to CIN3+ or cleared (not recorded which).

On this clone: From the germline J gene comes the end of the CDR3, since the read stops 3 residues before it. The chain joins TRBV30 to TRBJ1-2; 8 bases match TRBD1. The length of the CDR3 is 15 residues. Germline CDR1 reads GTSNPN; CDR2 reads SVGIG (reference sequence). V lost 3 bases, J lost 6 bases, and 12 bases stayed unmatched. Partial CDR3 DNA: TGTGCCTGGAGAAAAGGACCTCGACAGGGGAATGGC. Amino acids: CAWRKGPRQGNG. The whole CDR3 sequence reads CAWRKGPRQGNGYTF.

A word on this clone: The CDR3 end is not reached by the read, which stops 3 residues before it; the germline J gene fills it in. This chain joins TRBV29-1 and TRBJ2-2, with D maybe TRBD1 (5 bases). Germline CDR1 SQVTM, CDR2 ANQGSEA. The V end lost 5 bases, the J end lost 2 bases, and 12 bases lay between the germline ends. The CDR3 has 14 residues. The DNA read from the CDR3 is TGCAGCGTTTATAGGCAGGGCAACACCGGGGAG. Its translation: CSVYRQGNTGE. The whole CDR3 region reads CSVYRQGNTGELFF.

Of note for this clone: Coverage ceases 3 residues before the CDR3 finishes, and the germline J gene fills in the end. The rearrangement joins TRBV20-1 to TRBJ1-4; 8 nucleotides agree with TRBD1. Trimming cost V 6 bases and J 8 bases; bases outside gene matches: 8. Germline V gene sequence: CDR1 DFQATT, CDR2 SNEGSKA (reference sequence). CDR3 length: 13 amino acids. The CDR3 DNA, read in part, is TGCAGTGCAACAGACAGGGGCAAAGAAAAA. Translation gives CSATDRGKEK. The full-length CDR3 reads as CSATDRGKEKLFF.

About this clone: The observed sequence ends 3 residues before the CDR3 terminus, with the missing tail filled in from the germline J gene. The rearrangement uses TRBV7-2 and TRBJ2-2, with 7 bases matching TRBD1. V shed 2 bases, J shed 5 bases, and the junction held 5 bases outside the gene matches. Germline V gives CDR1 SGHTA, CDR2 FQGNSA. The CDR3 contains 15 residues. The CDR3 reads CASSLIQGSTGELFF. The DNA read from the CDR3 is TGTGCCAGCAGCTTAATACAGGGGTCTACCGGGGAG.

A note on this clone: The CDR3 extends 3 residues past the end of the read, so its final part is completed from the germline J gene. The chain links TRBV5-6 to TRBJ2-5, with D possibly being TRBD1 (5 bases). CDR3 length: 15 amino acids. V shed 0 bases and J shed 4 bases, with 13 bases lying between them. CDR1 is SGHDT and CDR2 is YYEEEE in the germline V gene. CDR3 DNA, as far as it was read: TGTGCCAGCAGCTTGGCCAGGGTAGGACGAGAGACC. It yields the protein CASSLARVGRET. The entire CDR3 sequence reads CASSLARVGRETQYF.

As to this clone: Read data end 3 residues before the CDR3 end; the end is taken from the germline J gene. V gene TRBV13 combines with J gene TRBJ1-6; D not certain. With 0 bases removed from V and 9 bases from J, the gap between germline ends came to 3 bases. There are 12 residues in the CDR3. Germline V gene sequence: CDR1 PRHDT, CDR2 FYEKMQ (reference sequence). The CDR3 loop reads CASSLGGSPLHF. CDR3 bases read: TGTGCCAGCAGCTTAGGAGGTTCACCC.

Note on this clone: The missing CDR3 end, 3 residues past where the read stops, is filled in from the germline J gene. The chain joins TRBV7-9 to TRBJ1-5; 8 bases are shared with TRBD1. The CDR3 loop spans 14 amino acids. With 5 bases clipped from V and 6 bases from J, the junction kept 6 bases outside the gene matches. Germline V CDR1 and CDR2: SEHNR, FQNEAQ (reference sequence). Partial CDR3 DNA: TGTGCCAGCAGCACGGAACAGGGGGTTCAGCCC. Residues: CASSTEQGVQP. The CDR3 in its entirety is CASSTEQGVQPQHF.

Details on this clone: The read gets to within 3 residues of the CDR3 end, and the germline J gene fills in the rest. This chain uses TRBV30 with TRBJ1-2; D not certain. Germline V gene lookup returns CDR1 GTSNPN and CDR2 SVGIG (reference sequence). The CDR3 runs to 14 residues. CDR3 in amino acids: CAWSRFTSTDTYTF. The sequenced CDR3 bases are TGTGCCTGGAGTCGCTTTACTAGCACAGATACC.

On this clone itself: With the read ending 3 residues before the CDR3 end, the germline J gene is used to fill in that end. This chain uses TRBV28 with TRBJ1-4; 7 bases line up with TRBD1. Trimming cost V 4 bases and J 8 bases; bases outside gene matches: 7. The CDR3 length is 14 residues. Germline CDR1 is MDHEN and CDR2 is SYDVKM. The CDR3 DNA, read in part, is TGTGCCAGCAGTTGGGGGACAGTGGGGGAAAAA. Protein: CASSWGTVGEK. The full CDR3 is CASSWGTVGEKLFF. Together with reference TRBV28 and TRBJ1-4, the CDR3 gives the full variable domain: DVKVTQSSRYLVKRTGEKVFLECVQDMDHENMFWYRQDPGLGLRLIYFSYDVKMKEKGDIPEGYSVSREKKERFSLILESASTNQTSMYLCASSWGTVGEKLFFGSGTQLSVL.

Points on this clone: The CDR3 extends 3 residues past the end of the read, so its final part is completed from the germline J gene. This chain joins TRBV19 and TRBJ2-7; 8 bases agree with TRBD1. The CDR3 extends over 12 amino acids. Trimming cost V 9 bases and J 3 bases; bases outside gene matches: 4. The germline V gene has CDR1 LNHDA and CDR2 SQIVND (reference sequence). The covered CDR3 bases are TGTGCCAGCGCAGACAGGGGCTACGAG. Translation: CASADRGYE. The full-length CDR3 reads as CASADRGYEQYF.

Details on this clone: The read ends 3 residues before the CDR3 terminus; that terminus is restored from the germline J gene. The rearrangement links TRBV24-1 to TRBJ2-1, with TRBD2 as a possible D gene (5 bases). The CDR3 sequence is 16 residues long. Trimming took 3 bases from V and 8 from J, leaving 19 bases between them. The germline V gene encodes CDR1 KGHDR and CDR2 SFDVKD. CDR3 DNA (partial): TGTGCCACCAGTGATGAGGGTGGGCAGATTCCCCATGAG. Its protein product is CATSDEGGQIPHE. The entire CDR3 sequence reads CATSDEGGQIPHEQFF.

CDR3 DNA, as far as it was read: TGTGCCAGCTCACCGCAGGAGACTGAA. Its translation is CASSPQETE. The whole CDR3 protein is CASSPQETEAFF. The J gene is TRBJ1-1, the V gene TRBV18; no firm D call. The read halts 3 residues ahead of the CDR3 end, with the missing end drawn from the germline J gene. Trimming stripped 3 bases from V and 5 bases from J, with 7 bases between. Per germline, CDR1 KGHSH and CDR2 LQKENI. The CDR3 is 12 amino acids.

This clone is identified as medium-sized from frequency. The read ends 3 residues before the CDR3 terminus; that terminus is restored from the germline J gene. V and J are TRBV2 and TRBJ2-5, with TRBD2 as a possible D gene (6 bases). V was pared by 11 bases and J by 2 bases, with 18 bases between. The germline V gene has CDR1 SNHLY and CDR2 FYNNEI. This CDR3 region has 14 residues. The chain's CDR3 is CAVRELAAQETQYF. The sequenced part of the CDR3 DNA is TGTGCCGTCAGGGAACTAGCAGCTCAAGAGACC. The entire variable domain, with the rest obtained from reference TRBV2 and TRBJ2-5, is as follows: EPEVTQTPSHQVTQMGQEVILRCVPISNHLYFYWYRQILGQKVEFLVSFYNNEISEKSEIFDDQFSVERPDGSNFTLKIRSTKLEDSAMYFCAVRELAAQETQYFGPGTRLLVL.

Comment on this clone: The DNA ends 3 residues before the CDR3 does, and the rest of the CDR3 is filled in from the germline J gene. The J gene is TRBJ2-5, the V gene TRBV5-1; D not certain. Germline V gene sequence: CDR1 SGHRS, CDR2 YFSETQ. The CDR3 totals 12 residues. V was cut by 3 bases and J by 0 bases, with 3 bases left in between. CDR3 DNA (partial): TGCGCCAGCAGCTCAAACCAAGAGACC. Residues: CASSSNQET. In full, the CDR3 reads CASSSNQETQYF.

A word on this clone: The read finishes 3 residues shy of the CDR3 end, and the germline J gene is used to complete it. The chain links TRBV2 to TRBJ2-4, with D perhaps TRBD2 (5 bases). The CDR3 has 12 amino acids. Germline lookup yields CDR1 SNHLY and CDR2 FYNNEI. The CDR3 bases that were read are TGTGCCAGCAGGGAACGCCTGGCGGGT. It specifies CASRERLAG. The full CDR3 sequence reads CASRERLAGQYF.

As concerns this clone: From the germline J gene comes the end of the CDR3, since the read stops 3 residues before it. V is TRBV7-9 and J is TRBJ1-1, with 7 bases fitting TRBD1. The J segment lost 3 bases and the V segment lost 5 bases, leaving 6 bases of the junction unmatched. The CDR3 runs 14 residues. Germline assignment: CDR1 SEHNR and CDR2 FQNEAQ (reference sequence). CDR3 sequence: CASSQGEEDTEAFF. CDR3 DNA (partial): TGTGCCAGCAGCCAGGGGGAGGAGGACACTGAA.